This T cell receptor beta chain was obtained from a study of radiation and T cells in renal cell carcinoma. Notes on the study in general: Pretreatment tumor biopsies were lacking, so baseline clonotypes are unknown.

The sample's time point: baseline pretreatment blood. Treatment reported: 15 Gy SBRT to primary tumor, nephrectomy 4 weeks later. With respect to this clone: Its target is not known.

Germline V gene sequence: CDR1 MGHDK, CDR2 SYGVNS. This CDR3 region has 14 residues. Trimming removed 5 bases from V and 0 bases from J; junction bases left unmatched: 1. Assay used: immunoSEQ multiplex PCR; TCRdb lists only in-frame clones, some missing. The repertoire holds under 55,000 clones, with roughly 80% as singletons. V gene TRBV25-1 combines with J gene TRBJ2-7; 10 bases are shared with TRBD2. This TCR came from a woman aged 70-85 years with renal cell carcinoma. The sample here was blood, taken from a patient whose treatment included radiotherapy and nephrectomy. The CDR3 sequence: CASSPSGSSYEQYF. The CDR3 nucleotides read TGTGCCAGCAGTCCTAGCGGGAGCTCCTACGAGCAGTACTTC.